Below are 14 T cell receptor beta chains sequenced from a single sample in a study of cytomegalovirus exposure and HLA in healthy donors. Both 60 Vbeta primers and 13 Jbeta primers went into the PCR. Sequencing used immunoSEQ multiplex PCR; TCRdb keeps in-frame clones, though not all of them. The data contain roughly 150,000 clones, about 88% of them seen just once; the ten biggest clones take up about 2.5%. Sample: PBMCs. The receptors originated from a man aged 30 to 45 in good health and CMV-seropositive.

The gene calls are TRBV7-2 and TRBJ2-2, with D tentatively TRBD1 (5 bases). V was trimmed by 1 base and J by 2 bases, leaving 11 bases between them. CDR3 length: 16 amino acids. Per the germline V gene, CDR1 is SGHTA and CDR2 is FQGNSA. Here the CDR3 DNA reads TGTGCCAGCAGCTTAGGGGCAGGGATAAACACCGGGGAGCTGTTTTTT. This codes for CASSLGAGINTGELFF.

CDR3: CASSSGTQGTRDTQYF. The CDR3 nucleotides are TGTGCCAGCAGTTCCGGGACACAGGGCACACGAGATACGCAGTATTTT. The chain employs TRBV27 and TRBJ2-3, with a possible D match to TRBD1 (6 bases). Germline V gene lookup returns CDR1 MNHEY and CDR2 SMNVEV (reference sequence). Trimming cost V 4 bases and J 5 bases, with 19 bases left between them. The CDR3 loop spans 16 amino acids.

The rearrangement uses TRBV27 and TRBJ1-2, with D perhaps TRBD1 (6 bases). The CDR3 runs to 12 residues. Germline CDR1 reads MNHEY; CDR2 reads SMNVEV (reference sequence). Trimming cost V 5 bases and J 8 bases, with 12 bases left between them. The DNA for the CDR3 is TGTGCCAGCAGTGCCCAGGGGAGAGGCTACACCTTC. Translated: CASSAQGRGYTF.

This chain links TRBV6-1 with TRBJ2-5; perhaps TRBD2 as D (6 bases). Germline V lookup: CDR1 MNHNS, CDR2 SASEGT. V dropped 7 bases and J dropped 5 bases, with 14 bases sitting between them. The CDR3 consists of 13 residues. CDR3 DNA sequence: TGTGCCAGCATTCGGACTATCTTGGAGACCCAGTACTTC. Translating gives CASIRTILETQYF.

The rearrangement joins TRBV11-3 to TRBJ2-1; TRBD2 is a possible D gene (6 bases). The CDR3 totals 15 residues. V was pared by 3 bases and J by 3 bases, with 12 bases between. From germline, CDR1 is SGHNT and CDR2 YENEEA. In DNA, the CDR3 is TGTGCCAGCAGCTTTTTGCGGAGGGGCTACAATGAGCAGTTCTTC. It encodes CASSFLRRGYNEQFF.

This clone came up a few times. The J gene is TRBJ1-6, the V gene TRBV28; D unclear. Per the germline V gene, CDR1 is MDHEN and CDR2 is SYDVKM. V lost 7 bases, J lost 0 bases, and 7 bases lay in between. The CDR3 has 14 amino acids. CDR3 in DNA: TGTGCCAGCACGGGGAGCTCCTATAATTCACCCCTCCACTTT. It codes for CASTGSSYNSPLHF.

V usage is TRBV4-3 and J usage is TRBJ1-6; D ambiguous. CDR3 length: 16 amino acids. V gave up 0 bases and J gave up 10 bases, with 16 bases separating them. Germline V lookup: CDR1 LGHNA, CDR2 YSLEER. The chain's CDR3 is CASSQERAGYGSPLHF. DNA for the CDR3: TGCGCCAGCAGCCAAGAACGGGCGGGGTATGGGTCACCCCTCCACTTT.

The J gene is TRBJ1-4, the V gene TRBV4-1; D uncertain. Trimming stripped 1 base from V and 6 bases from J, with 6 bases between. Germline V gene lookup returns CDR1 MGHRA and CDR2 YSYEKL. The CDR3 is 13 residues long. Written as DNA, the CDR3 is TGCGCCAGCAGCCAAGGAGTTGATGAAAAACTGTTTTTT. It yields the protein CASSQGVDEKLFF.

The chain combines TRBV5-1 with TRBJ2-2; the match to TRBD2 covers 8 bases. With 0 bases clipped from V and 5 bases from J, the junction kept 3 bases outside the gene matches. The germline V gene has CDR1 SGHRS and CDR2 YFSETQ. This CDR3 contains 15 residues. The CDR3 DNA reads TGCGCCAGCAGCTTGGTGGCTAGCGGGACCGGGGAGCTGTTTTTT. Translated, it gives CASSLVASGTGELFF.

The rearrangement joins TRBV2 to TRBJ2-7; possible D gene TRBD2, 5 bases. Germline V CDR1 and CDR2: SNHLY, FYNNEI. The CDR3 runs to 13 residues. V was pared by 7 bases and J by 2 bases, with 12 bases between. CDR3 sequence reads: CASTGLVTYEQYV. The CDR3 DNA reads as TGTGCCAGCACCGGACTGGTAACCTACGAGCAGTACGTC.

This rearrangement joins TRBV5-6 to TRBJ2-7; 11 bases match TRBD2. This CDR3 is 15 amino acids long. With 2 bases clipped from V and 3 bases from J, the junction kept 4 bases outside the gene matches. The germline V gene encodes CDR1 SGHDT and CDR2 YYEEEE. Here the CDR3 reads CASSFPGLAVYEQYF. In DNA, the CDR3 is TGTGCCAGCAGCTTCCCGGGACTAGCGGTCTACGAGCAGTACTTC.

In DNA, the CDR3 is TGTGCCAGCAGCCCGGGGGGAGGGGGCTCCTACGAGCAGTACTTC. Amino acid sequence: CASSPGGGGSYEQYF. The chain couples TRBV7-6 to TRBJ2-7; weak D call: TRBD2 (7 bases). The CDR3 is 15 amino acids. Per germline, CDR1 SGHVS and CDR2 FNYEAQ. V lost 5 bases, J lost 0 bases, and 14 bases lay in between.

The chain uses TRBV4-3 and TRBJ2-5, with D perhaps matching TRBD1 (6 bases). The CDR3 runs to 15 residues. Per the germline V gene, CDR1 is LGHNA and CDR2 is YSLEER. The V end lost 4 bases, the J end lost 3 bases, and 15 bases lay between the germline ends. In DNA form, the CDR3 reads TGCGCCAGCAGCCCCAGGGGTGCGGGCGAAGAGACCCAGTACTTC. Translated, it gives CASSPRGAGEETQYF.

The CDR3 region is CASSPTRGNYGYTF. CDR3 DNA sequence: TGTGCCAGCAGCCCGACCCGAGGGAACTATGGCTACACCTTC. V usage is TRBV5-5 and J usage is TRBJ1-2; D is unresolved. The CDR3 length is 14 residues. V was shortened by 4 bases and J by 2 bases, with 12 bases between the two germline ends. The germline V gene encodes CDR1 SGHKS and CDR2 YYEKEE (reference sequence).